The present T cell receptor beta chain was sequenced within a study of T cell responses to AZD1222 COVID-19 vaccine. Produced via immunoSEQ multiplex PCR; TCRdb's table is partial and in-frame only. The sample has 66,000 or so clones, more than 65% seen once. The CDR3 consists of 14 residues. Per the germline V gene, CDR1 is MDHEN and CDR2 is SYDVKM. V lost 4 bases and J 8 bases, leaving 14 bases between the germline ends. The receptor was isolated from an adult in good health. This chain uses TRBV28 with TRBJ1-4; unclear D gene. This sample comprised peripheral blood, obtained on day 0 of MenACWY control vaccination. Here the CDR3 reads CASSSGGGREKLFF. The DNA of the CDR3 is TGTGCCAGCAGTTCCGGAGGTGGGAGAGAAAAACTGTTTTTT.